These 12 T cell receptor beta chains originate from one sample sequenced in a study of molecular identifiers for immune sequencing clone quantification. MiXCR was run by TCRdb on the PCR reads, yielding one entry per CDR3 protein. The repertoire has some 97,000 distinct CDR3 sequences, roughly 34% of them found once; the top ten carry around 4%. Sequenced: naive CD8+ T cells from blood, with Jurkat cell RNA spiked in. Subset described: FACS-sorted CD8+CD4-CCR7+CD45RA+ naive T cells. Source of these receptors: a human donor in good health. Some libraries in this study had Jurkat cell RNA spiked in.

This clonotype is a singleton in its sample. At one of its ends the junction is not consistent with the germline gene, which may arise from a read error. The CDR3: CASSSRLRRSGNTIYF. The CDR3 region has the DNA TGTGCCAGCAGTTCCCGGCTGAGACGCTCTGGAAACACCATTTATTTT. The chain recombines TRBV28 with TRBJ1-3; the D is unclear. Germline lookup yields CDR1 MDHEN and CDR2 SYDVKM. CDR3 length equals 16 residues.

CDR3 coding DNA: TGTGCCAGCAGCACGACAGGGGGATCTCAGGAGACCCAGTACTTC. Translating it yields CASSTTGGSQETQYF. This sequence joins TRBV5-3 and TRBJ2-5; 9 positions agree with TRBD1. TRBV5-3 is known as an ORF, though its function is uncertain. The CDR3 spans 15 residues. V dropped 8 bases and J dropped 5; count of bases not matched to a gene: 13.

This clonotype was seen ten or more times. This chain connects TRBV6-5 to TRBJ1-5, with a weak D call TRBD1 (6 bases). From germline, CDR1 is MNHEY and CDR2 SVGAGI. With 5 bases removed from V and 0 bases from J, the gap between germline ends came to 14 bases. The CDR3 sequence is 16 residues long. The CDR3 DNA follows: TGTGCCAGCAGTCTGACAGGTGATCCTAGCAATCAGCCCCAGCATTTT. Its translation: CASSLTGDPSNQPQHF.

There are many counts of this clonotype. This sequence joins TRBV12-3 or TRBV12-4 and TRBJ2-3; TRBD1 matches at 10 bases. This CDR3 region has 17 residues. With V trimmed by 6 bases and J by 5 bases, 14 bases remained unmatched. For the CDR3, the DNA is TGTGCCAGCAGCCCCCTTTTCTGGACAGGGGGAGAAGATACGCAGTATTTT. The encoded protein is CASSPLFWTGGEDTQYF.

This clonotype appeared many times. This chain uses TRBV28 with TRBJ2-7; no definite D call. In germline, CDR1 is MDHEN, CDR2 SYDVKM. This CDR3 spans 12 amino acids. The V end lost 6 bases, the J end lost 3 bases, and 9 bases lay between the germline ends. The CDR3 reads CASSYTLYEQYF. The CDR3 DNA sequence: TGTGCCAGCAGCTACACCCTCTACGAGCAGTACTTC.

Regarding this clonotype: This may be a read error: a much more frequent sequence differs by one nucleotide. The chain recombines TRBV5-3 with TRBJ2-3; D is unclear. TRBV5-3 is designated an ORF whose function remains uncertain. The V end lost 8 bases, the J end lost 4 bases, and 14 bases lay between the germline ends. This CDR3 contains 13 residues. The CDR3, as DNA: TGTGCCAGCAGCCCTTGGGTGCCAGATACGCAGTATTTT. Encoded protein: CASSPWVPDTQYF.

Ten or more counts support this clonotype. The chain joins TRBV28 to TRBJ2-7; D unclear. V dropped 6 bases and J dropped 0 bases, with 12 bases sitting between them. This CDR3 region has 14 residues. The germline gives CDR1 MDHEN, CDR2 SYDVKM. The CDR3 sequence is CASSYPSVSYEQYF. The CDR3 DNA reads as TGTGCCAGCAGCTATCCATCCGTCTCCTACGAGCAGTACTTC.

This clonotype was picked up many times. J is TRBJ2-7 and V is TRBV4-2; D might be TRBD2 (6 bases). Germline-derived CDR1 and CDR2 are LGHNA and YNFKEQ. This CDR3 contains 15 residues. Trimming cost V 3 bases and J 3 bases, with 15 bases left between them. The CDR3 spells CASSQVSGSSYEQYF. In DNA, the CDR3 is TGTGCCAGCAGCCAGGTATCCGGGAGTAGCTACGAGCAGTACTTC.

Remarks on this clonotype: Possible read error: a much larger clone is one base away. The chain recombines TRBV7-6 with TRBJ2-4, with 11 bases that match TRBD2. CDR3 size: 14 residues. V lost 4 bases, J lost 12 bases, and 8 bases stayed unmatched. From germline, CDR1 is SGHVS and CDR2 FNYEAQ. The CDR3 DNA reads TGTGCCAGCAGCTCTGGGACTAGCGGAGACAATCAGTACTTC. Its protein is CASSSGTSGDNQYF.

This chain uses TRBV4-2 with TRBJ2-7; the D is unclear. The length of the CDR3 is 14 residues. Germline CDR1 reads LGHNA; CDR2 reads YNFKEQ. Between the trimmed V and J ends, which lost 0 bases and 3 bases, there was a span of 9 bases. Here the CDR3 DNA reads TGTGCCAGCAGCCAAGATCCCGACGGCTACGAGCAGTACTTC. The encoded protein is CASSQDPDGYEQYF.

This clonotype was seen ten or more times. DNA for the CDR3: TGTGCCAGCACAAATCCCCAGACAAGTTATGGCTACACCTTC. Translation gives CASTNPQTSYGYTF. The rearrangement joins TRBV28 to TRBJ1-2; unclear D gene. The CDR3 loop spans 14 amino acids. Per the germline V gene, CDR1 is MDHEN and CDR2 is SYDVKM. Between the trimmed V and J ends, which lost 7 bases and 5 bases, there was a span of 17 bases.

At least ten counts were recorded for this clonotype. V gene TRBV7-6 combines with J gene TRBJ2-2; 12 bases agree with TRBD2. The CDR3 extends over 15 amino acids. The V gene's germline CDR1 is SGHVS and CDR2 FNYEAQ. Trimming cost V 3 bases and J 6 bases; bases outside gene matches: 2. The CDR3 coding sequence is TGTGCCAGCAGCTTGACTAGCGGGAGCTCCGGGGAGCTGTTTTTT. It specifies CASSLTSGSSGELFF.